What follows are 13 T cell receptor beta chains derived from one specimen sequenced in a study of cytomegalovirus exposure and HLA in healthy donors. The table came from immunoSEQ multiplex PCR; TCRdb's copy has only in-frame clones and leaves some out. The table lists under 150,000 clones, approximately 85% of them singletons. Sequencing was performed on PBMCs. The receptors here all came from a woman aged 30 to 39 in good health and CMV-seronegative.

This chain links TRBV7-2 with TRBJ1-2; a possible D gene is TRBD1 (6 bases). CDR1 and CDR2 from the germline V gene are SGHTA and FQGNSA. The CDR3 consists of 13 residues. V gave up 1 base and J gave up 8 bases, with 11 bases separating them. CDR3 in amino acids: CASSLGGQGGYTF. CDR3 nucleotide sequence: TGTGCCAGCAGCTTAGGGGGGCAGGGCGGCTACACCTTC.

The CDR3 region has the DNA TGCAGCGCAAAGCCAGGCAATGAGCAGTTCTTC. This translates into CSAKPGNEQFF. V is TRBV29-1 and J is TRBJ2-1; no definite D call. The germline gives CDR1 SQVTM, CDR2 ANQGSEA. Trimming removed 7 bases at V and 6 bases at J, with 10 bases between. The CDR3 consists of 11 residues.

This sequence joins TRBV19 and TRBJ2-7; possible D gene TRBD1, 6 bases. Looked up from germline, CDR1 is LNHDA and CDR2 is SQIVND (reference sequence). The CDR3 has 18 residues. The V gene lost 3 bases and the J gene lost 2 bases, with 23 bases spanning the gap. The CDR3 nucleotides read TGTGCCAGTAGTATGGGAACGGGACAAAAAGGGGGAACCTACGAGCAGTACTTC. Its protein product is CASSMGTGQKGGTYEQYF.

V is TRBV18 and J is TRBJ2-1; 9 bases map to TRBD1. The J segment lost 8 bases and the V segment lost 3 bases, leaving 14 bases of the junction unmatched. Germline CDR1 is KGHSH and CDR2 is LQKENI. The CDR3 sequence is 17 residues long. The CDR3 here is CASSPGQGRNKGYEQFF. The CDR3 DNA follows: TGTGCCAGCTCACCGGGACAGGGTCGAAATAAAGGGTATGAGCAGTTCTTC. The whole variable domain, remainder taken from reference TRBV18 and TRBJ2-1, is NAGVMQNPRHLVRRRGQEARLRCSPMKGHSHVYWYRQLPEEGLKFMVYLQKENIIDESGMPKERFSAEFPKEGPSILRIQQVVRGDSAAYFCASSPGQGRNKGYEQFFGPGTRLTVL.

The J gene is TRBJ1-4, the V gene TRBV6-1, with a tentative D call TRBD1 (5 bases). Germline-derived CDR1 and CDR2 are MNHNS and SASEGT. This CDR3 is built from 13 residues. Trimming left V 2 bases short and J 13 bases short, with 14 bases between. CDR3 in amino acids: CASSEFVTARLFF. In DNA, the CDR3 is TGTGCCAGCAGTGAATTCGTGACAGCGCGACTGTTTTTT.

V gene TRBV19 combines with J gene TRBJ1-5, with a tentative D call TRBD1 (5 bases). The V end lost 9 bases, the J end lost 7 bases, and 19 bases lay between the germline ends. The germline V gene encodes CDR1 LNHDA and CDR2 SQIVND (reference sequence). The CDR3 spans 14 residues. The CDR3 DNA follows: TGTGCCAGCGGGCGTCCGGGGGTTAACCAGCCCCAGCATTTT. It encodes CASGRPGVNQPQHF. Supplemented by reference TRBV19 and TRBJ1-5, the full variable domain reads DGGITQSPKYLFRKEGQNVTLSCEQNLNHDAMYWYRQDPGQGLRLIYYSQIVNDFQKGDIAEGYSVSREKKESFPLTVTSAQKNPTAFYLCASGRPGVNQPQHFGDGTRLSIL.

The rearrangement uses TRBV28 and TRBJ1-6; D is unresolved. Germline CDR1 is MDHEN and CDR2 is SYDVKM. Trimming took off 5 bases at V and 6 bases at J, with 11 bases between the two ends. The CDR3 contains 14 residues. CDR3 coding DNA: TGTGCCAGCAGTCCCCTATCCGGTAATTCACCCCTCCACTTT. Residues: CASSPLSGNSPLHF. The full variable domain, rest sourced from reference TRBV28 and TRBJ1-6, is DVKVTQSSRYLVKRTGEKVFLECVQDMDHENMFWYRQDPGLGLRLIYFSYDVKMKEKGDIPEGYSVSREKKERFSLILESASTNQTSMYLCASSPLSGNSPLHFGNGTRLTVT.

The rearrangement uses TRBV2 and TRBJ1-5, with D unclear. The V gene lost 4 bases and the J gene lost 6 bases, with 13 bases spanning the gap. The CDR3 sequence is 14 residues long. Germline CDR1 and CDR2: SNHLY and FYNNEI. Here the CDR3 DNA reads TGTGCCAGCAGTGGATCGGGTGTTGCTCAGCCCCAGCATTTT. Encoded protein: CASSGSGVAQPQHF.

This rearrangement joins TRBV19 to TRBJ1-2, with 12 bases lining up with TRBD1. The junction had 7 bases not matched to a gene; V was cut back by 4 bases and J by 7 bases. The CDR3 runs 15 residues. Germline-derived CDR1 and CDR2 are LNHDA and SQIVND (reference sequence). The CDR3 sequence is CASSNRDRGHGGYTF. DNA for the CDR3: TGTGCCAGTAGTAACCGGGACAGGGGGCACGGTGGCTACACCTTC.

The chain employs TRBV6-6 and TRBJ1-4; 9 positions match TRBD1. V dropped 6 bases and J dropped 5; count of bases not matched to a gene: 10. The CDR3 contains 16 residues. CDR1 and CDR2 (germline): MNHNY, SVGAGI (reference sequence). The CDR3 DNA reads as TGTGCCAGCAGCTTAACTAACAGGGGGCGGAATGAAAAACTGTTTTTT. Protein sequence: CASSLTNRGRNEKLFF.

The chain links TRBV18 to TRBJ1-4; TRBD1 matches 8 bases. Germline CDR1 reads KGHSH; CDR2 reads LQKENI. V lost 2 bases and J lost 6; bases outside the gene matches: 5. The CDR3 has 15 amino acids. The CDR3 bases are TGTGCCAGCTCACCAGCGACAGGGGTGGATGAAAAACTGTTTTTT. Encoded protein: CASSPATGVDEKLFF.

The genes are TRBV7-8 and TRBJ1-4; 8 nucleotides agree with TRBD1. Germline values: CDR1 SGHVS, CDR2 FQNEAQ. V trimming: 5 bases; J trimming: 7 bases; junction bases outside the gene matches: 12. CDR3 length: 16 amino acids. The DNA for the CDR3 is TGTGCCAGCAGCCAACCCCTGACAGGGGCAAGTGAAAAACTGTTTTTT. It is translated as CASSQPLTGASEKLFF.

The chain carries TRBV18 and TRBJ2-1, with 10 positions matching TRBD2. The CDR3 is 15 residues long. CDR1 KGHSH and CDR2 LQKENI come from the germline V gene. The trim removed 6 bases at V and 6 bases at J, leaving 8 bases unmatched. CDR3 sequence (DNA): TGTGCCAGCTCCCACAGCGGGGGGGCCTTCAATGAGCAGTTCTTC. This translates into CASSHSGGAFNEQFF.